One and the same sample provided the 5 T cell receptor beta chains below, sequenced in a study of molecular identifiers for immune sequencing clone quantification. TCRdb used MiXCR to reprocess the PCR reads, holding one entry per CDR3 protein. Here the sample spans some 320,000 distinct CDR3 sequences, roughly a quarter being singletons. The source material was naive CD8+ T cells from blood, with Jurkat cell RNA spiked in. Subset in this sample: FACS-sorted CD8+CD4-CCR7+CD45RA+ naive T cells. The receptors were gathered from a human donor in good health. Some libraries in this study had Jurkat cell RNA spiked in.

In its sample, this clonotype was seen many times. CDR3: CASSNGNSLKTF. In DNA, the CDR3 is TGTGCCAGCAGCAACGGGAATAGTTTGAAGACTTTC. The genes are TRBV3-1 and TRBJ2-6, with D possibly matching TRBD2 (5 bases). V shed 5 bases and J shed 18 bases, with 17 bases lying between them. The CDR3 runs 12 residues. Germline V gene data show CDR1 as LGHDT and CDR2 as YNNKEL (reference sequence).

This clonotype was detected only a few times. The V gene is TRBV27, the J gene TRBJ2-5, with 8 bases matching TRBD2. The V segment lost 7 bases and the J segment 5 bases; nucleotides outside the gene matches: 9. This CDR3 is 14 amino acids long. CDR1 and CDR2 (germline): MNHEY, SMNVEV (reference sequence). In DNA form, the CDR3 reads TGTGCCAGCACCCCCGGGGGGGGGCTGGAGACCCAGTACTTC. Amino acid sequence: CASTPGGGLETQYF.

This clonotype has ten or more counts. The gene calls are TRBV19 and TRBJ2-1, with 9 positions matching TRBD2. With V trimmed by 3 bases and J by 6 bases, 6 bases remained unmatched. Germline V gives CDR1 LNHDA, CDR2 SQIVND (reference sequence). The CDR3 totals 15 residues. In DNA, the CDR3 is TGTGCCAGTAGTATTCTAGCGGGATCCCCCAATGAGCAGTTCTTC. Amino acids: CASSILAGSPNEQFF.

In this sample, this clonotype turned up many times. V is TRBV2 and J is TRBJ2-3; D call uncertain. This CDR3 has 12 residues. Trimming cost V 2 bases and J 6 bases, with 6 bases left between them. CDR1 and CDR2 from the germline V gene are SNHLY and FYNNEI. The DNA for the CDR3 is TGTGCCAGCAGTGAAATCGTGGATACGCAGTATTTT. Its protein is CASSEIVDTQYF.

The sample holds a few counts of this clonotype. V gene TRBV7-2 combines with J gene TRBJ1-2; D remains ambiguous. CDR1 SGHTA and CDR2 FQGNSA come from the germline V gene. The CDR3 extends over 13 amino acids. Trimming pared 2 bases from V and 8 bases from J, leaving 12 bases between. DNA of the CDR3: TGTGCCAGCAGCTTATATTCTCATATGGGCTACACCTTC. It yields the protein CASSLYSHMGYTF. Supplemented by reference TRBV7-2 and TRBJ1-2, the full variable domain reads GAGVSQSPSNKVTEKGKDVELRCDPISGHTALYWYRQSLGQGLEFLIYFQGNSAPDKSGLPSDRFSAERTGGSVSTLTIQRTQQEDSAVYLCASSLYSHMGYTFGSGTRLTVV.